The 4 T cell receptor beta chains presented below share a single source sample, sequenced in a study of PD-L1 blockade in urothelial cancer. TCRdb keeps only in-frame clones here, not all; method: immunoSEQ multiplex PCR. Of 15,000 to 20,000 clones in the sample, roughly 87% were seen once. The source was PBMCs, collected around atezolizumab (anti-PD-L1) treatment. Every receptor here comes from a man over 45 with urothelial cancer.

In this sample, this clone turned up a few times. This chain connects TRBV2 to TRBJ1-5, with unresolved D. CDR1 and CDR2 from the germline V gene are SNHLY and FYNNEI. The CDR3 covers 16 residues. Trimming took off 1 base at V and 3 bases at J, with 13 bases between the two ends. CDR3 DNA: TGTGCCAGCAGTGAAGAAATCAGCCAGGTCAATCAGCCCCAGCATTTT. It codes for CASSEEISQVNQPQHF.

The genes are TRBV28 and TRBJ2-1, with 8 nucleotides matching TRBD2. This CDR3 region has 16 residues. Looked up from germline, CDR1 is MDHEN and CDR2 is SYDVKM. Trimming removed 8 bases from V and 5 bases from J; junction bases left unmatched: 14. CDR3 protein: CASDKSALAGNNEQFF. As DNA, the CDR3 is TGTGCCAGCGATAAGTCGGCGCTAGCGGGTAACAATGAGCAGTTCTTC.

The V and J genes are TRBV27 and TRBJ2-7; 7 positions agree with TRBD1. CDR1 and CDR2 from the germline V gene are MNHEY and SMNVEV (reference sequence). The CDR3 is made up of 14 amino acids. The V segment lost 5 bases and the J segment 6 bases; nucleotides outside the gene matches: 10. CDR3 in DNA: TGTGCCAGCAGTATACAGGGGCTCCTCGGCGAGCAGTACTTC. Translation: CASSIQGLLGEQYF.

The chain employs TRBV9 and TRBJ2-1; 12 bases fit TRBD1. V lost 0 bases and J lost 8; bases outside the gene matches: 3. This CDR3 is 15 amino acids long. CDR1 is SGDLS and CDR2 is YYNGEE in the germline V gene. The CDR3, as DNA: TGTGCCAGCAGCGTAGTCGGGACAGGGGGCCATGAGCAGTTCTTC. The encoded protein is CASSVVGTGGHEQFF.